These T cell receptor beta chains were read from a single sample in a study of PD-1 blockade in classical Hodgkin lymphoma. The table came from immunoSEQ multiplex PCR; TCRdb's copy has only in-frame clones and leaves some out. The table has about 44,000 clones, 60% to 75% seen once. Sequencing used peripheral blood mononuclear cells (PBMCs), obtained before the fourth cycle of nivolumab. These receptors originate from a human donor with classical Hodgkin lymphoma. CDR3s include the opening cysteine and the closing phenylalanine or tryptophan. The D gene is left open where the match is weak. Clone size appears in some rows only: once, few, many, or a class for an expanded clone.

j_call | clone_size | d_call | v_call | cdr3_nt | cdr3_aa
TRBJ2-7 | - | - | TRBV28 | TGTGCCTCTAGGGCCTACGAGCAGTACTTC | CASRAYEQYF
TRBJ2-5 | - | - | TRBV6-6 | TGTGCCAGCAGCTACACCGGGGCAGTGGGGACCCAGTACTTC | CASSYTGAVGTQYF
TRBJ2-4 | - | - | TRBV5-1 | TGCGCCAGCAGCTTGGGCAGGGTTGCCAAAAACATTCAGTACTTC | CASSLGRVAKNIQYF
TRBJ1-3 | once | - | TRBV6-6 | TGTGCCAGCGAGGGTTATGGAAACACCATATATTTT | CASEGYGNTIYF
TRBJ1-2 | - | TRBD1 | TRBV28 | TGTGCCAGCAGTTCACAGGGGATTGTCTATGGCTACACCTTC | CASSSQGIVYGYTF
TRBJ1-2 | few | - | TRBV28 | TGTGCCAGCAGCACTACAGGGCGCGGGTACTATGGCTACACCTTC | CASSTTGRGYYGYTF
TRBJ2-7 | few | TRBD1 | TRBV6-5 | TGTGCCAGCAGTTACTCCGGGACAGTACCCTACGAGCAGTACTTC | CASSYSGTVPYEQYF
TRBJ2-7 | once | TRBD2 | TRBV4-2 | TGTGCCAGCAGCCAAGAGGGGACTAGCGGGAGGACTTACGAGCAGTACTTC | CASSQEGTSGRTYEQYF
TRBJ2-7 | - | - | TRBV2 | TGTGCCAGCAGTGATGACTTCCTCTCCTACGAGCAGTACTTC | CASSDDFLSYEQYF
TRBJ2-1 | - | TRBD2 | TRBV7-8 | TGTGCCAGCAGCACTAGCGGGGGGGCGTCTTACGAGCAGTTCTTC | CASSTSGGASYEQFF
TRBJ1-5 | - | - | TRBV28 | TGTGCCAGCAGTTCCGGGGGTCCATCACTCCAGCCCCAGCATTTT | CASSSGGPSLQPQHF
TRBJ2-7 | - | TRBD1 | TRBV11-2 | TGTGCCAGCAGGGGGGGACAGGGAGCTCGGGAGCAGTACTTC | CASRGGQGAREQYF
TRBJ2-3 | - | TRBD2 | TRBV7-2 | TGTGCCAGCAGCTCAGGGGGACTAGCGGGGGAGGCCTTT | CASSSGGLAGEAF
TRBJ2-3 | - | - | TRBV6-5 | TGTGCCAGCAGAGATCAAACGAGGACCCTTACGCAGTATTTT | CASRDQTRTLTQYF
TRBJ1-5 | - | - | TRBV6-1 | TGTGCCAGCAGATCAGGGATTTGGGAGCCCCAGCATTTT | CASRSGIWEPQHF
TRBJ2-3 | - | - | TRBV30 | TGTGCCTGGAATCGGGCTACAGATACGCAGTATTTT | CAWNRATDTQYF
TRBJ2-1 | - | TRBD2 | TRBV25-1 | TGTGCCAGCAGTGAATATCCCAGCGGGACCGGCCGGAATGAGCAGTTCTTC | CASSEYPSGTGRNEQFF
TRBJ2-1 | - | - | TRBV2 | TGTGCCAGCACTAGAGATGAGCAGTTCTTC | CASTRDEQFF
TRBJ1-1 | - | - | TRBV28 | TGTGCCAGCACGGTTACCGGGACAAAGGTCCCGGGGGCTTTCTTT | CASTVTGTKVPGAFF
TRBJ2-5 | few | - | TRBV20-1 | TGCAGTGCTGTATACCGGGAGACCCAGTACTTC | CSAVYRETQYF